This T cell receptor (beta chain) was identified in a study of T cell responses to AZD1222 COVID-19 vaccine. Assay used: immunoSEQ multiplex PCR; TCRdb lists only in-frame clones, some missing. The table has 90,000 to 150,000 clones, around 90% seen once; the top ten hold roughly 8.9%. The germline V gene encodes CDR1 SGHKS and CDR2 YYEKEE (reference sequence). V lost 2 bases to trimming and J lost 1 base, with 6 bases between them. This CDR3 is 13 amino acids long. Sequences were derived from peripheral blood, sampled on day 0 of AZD1222 vaccination. This clonotype was sampled from an adult in good health. This chain uses TRBV5-5 with TRBJ2-5, with D perhaps TRBD2 (5 bases). CDR3 region: CASSLGGQETQYF. The CDR3 region has the DNA TGTGCCAGCAGCTTAGGAGGCCAAGAGACCCAGTACTTC.